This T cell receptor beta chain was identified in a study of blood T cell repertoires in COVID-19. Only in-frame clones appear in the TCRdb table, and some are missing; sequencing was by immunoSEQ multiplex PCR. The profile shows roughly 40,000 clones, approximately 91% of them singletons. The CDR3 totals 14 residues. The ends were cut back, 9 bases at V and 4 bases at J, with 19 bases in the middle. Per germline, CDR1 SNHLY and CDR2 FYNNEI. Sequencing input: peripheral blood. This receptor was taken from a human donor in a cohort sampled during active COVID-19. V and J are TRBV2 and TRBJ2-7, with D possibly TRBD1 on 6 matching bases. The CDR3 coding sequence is TGTGCCAGGGGGGCACCGAGGGGCCAATACGAGCAGTACTTC. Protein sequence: CARGAPRGQYEQYF. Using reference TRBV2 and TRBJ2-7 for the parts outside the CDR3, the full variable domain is EPEVTQTPSHQVTQMGQEVILRCVPISNHLYFYWYRQILGQKVEFLVSFYNNEISEKSEIFDDQFSVERPDGSNFTLKIRSTKLEDSAMYFCARGAPRGQYEQYFGPGTRLTVT.